This TCR beta chain was captured in a study of blood T cell repertoires in COVID-19. Germline V gene sequence: CDR1 DFQATT, CDR2 SNEGSKA (reference sequence). This CDR3 has 13 amino acids. Trimming removed 3 bases at V and 1 base at J, with 7 bases between. Assay: immunoSEQ multiplex PCR; the TCRdb copy retains only in-frame clones and omits some. The data show about 95,000 clones, approximately 81% seen once. The chain uses TRBV20-1 and TRBJ2-4, with no clear D. This clonotype originated in an elderly man with active or convalescent COVID-19. The sample comprised peripheral blood. CDR3 in amino acids: CSASNPAKNIQYF. The CDR3, as DNA: TGCAGTGCTAGTAATCCGGCCAAAAACATTCAGTACTTC.